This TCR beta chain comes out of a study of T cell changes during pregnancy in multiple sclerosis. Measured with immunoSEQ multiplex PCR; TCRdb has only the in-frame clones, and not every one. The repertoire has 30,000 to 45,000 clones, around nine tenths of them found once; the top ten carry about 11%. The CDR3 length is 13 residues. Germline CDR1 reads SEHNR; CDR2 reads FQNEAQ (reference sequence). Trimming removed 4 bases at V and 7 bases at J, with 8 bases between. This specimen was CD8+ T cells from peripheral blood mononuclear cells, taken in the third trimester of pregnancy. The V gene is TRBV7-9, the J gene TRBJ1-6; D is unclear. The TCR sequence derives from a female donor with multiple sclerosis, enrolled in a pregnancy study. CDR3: CASSSGTNSPLHF. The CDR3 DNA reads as TGTGCCAGCAGCTCGGGAACCAATTCACCCCTCCACTTT.